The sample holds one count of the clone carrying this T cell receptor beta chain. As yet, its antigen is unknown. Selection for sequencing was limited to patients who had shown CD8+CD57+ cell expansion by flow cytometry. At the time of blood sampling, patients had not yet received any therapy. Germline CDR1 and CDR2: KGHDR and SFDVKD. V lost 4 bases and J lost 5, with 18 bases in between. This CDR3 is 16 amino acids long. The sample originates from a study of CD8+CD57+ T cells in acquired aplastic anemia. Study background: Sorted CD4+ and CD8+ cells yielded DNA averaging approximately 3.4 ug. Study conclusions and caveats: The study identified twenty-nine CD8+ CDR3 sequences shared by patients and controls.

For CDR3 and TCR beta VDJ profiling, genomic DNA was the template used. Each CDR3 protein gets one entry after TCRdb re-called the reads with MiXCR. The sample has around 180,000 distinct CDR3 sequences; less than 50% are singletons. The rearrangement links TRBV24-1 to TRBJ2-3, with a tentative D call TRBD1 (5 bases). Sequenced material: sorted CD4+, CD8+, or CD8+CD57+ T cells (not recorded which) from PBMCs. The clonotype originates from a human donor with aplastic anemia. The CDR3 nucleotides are TGTGCCACCAGTGACCGAAGTGGTGGGGCGGAAGATACGCAGTATTTT. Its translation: CATSDRSGGAEDTQYF.